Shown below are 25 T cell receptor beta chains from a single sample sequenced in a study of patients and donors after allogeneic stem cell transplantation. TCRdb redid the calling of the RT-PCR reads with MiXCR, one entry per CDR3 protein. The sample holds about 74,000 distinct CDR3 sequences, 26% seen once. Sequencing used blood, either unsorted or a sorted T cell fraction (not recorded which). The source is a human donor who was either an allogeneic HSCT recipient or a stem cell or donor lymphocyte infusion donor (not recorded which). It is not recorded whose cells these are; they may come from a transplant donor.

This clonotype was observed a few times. The CDR3 sequence is CASSAGSQANTIYF. The CDR3, as DNA: TGTGCCAGCAGTGCAGGGTCTCAAGCAAACACCATATATTTT. V gene TRBV12-3 or TRBV12-4 combines with J gene TRBJ1-3; a possible D gene is TRBD1 (5 bases). V dropped 5 bases and J dropped 6 bases, with 14 bases sitting between them. CDR3 size: 14 residues.

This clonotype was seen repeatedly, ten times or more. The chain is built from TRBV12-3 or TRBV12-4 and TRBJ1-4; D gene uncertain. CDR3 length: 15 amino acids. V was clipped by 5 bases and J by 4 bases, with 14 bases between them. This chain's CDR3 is CASSPRGQFNEKLFF. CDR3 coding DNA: TGTGCCAGCAGTCCCCGTGGGCAGTTTAATGAAAAACTGTTTTTT.

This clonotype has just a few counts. The CDR3 DNA sequence: TGCGCCAGCAGCGGACAGGGTTTTACTGAAGCTTTCTTT. Its translation: CASSGQGFTEAFF. This chain uses TRBV5-1 with TRBJ1-1; TRBD1 matches at 8 bases. This CDR3 has 13 amino acids. The germline gives CDR1 SGHRS, CDR2 YFSETQ. The V and J ends lost 4 bases and 5 bases, in that order; junction bases with no gene match: 4.

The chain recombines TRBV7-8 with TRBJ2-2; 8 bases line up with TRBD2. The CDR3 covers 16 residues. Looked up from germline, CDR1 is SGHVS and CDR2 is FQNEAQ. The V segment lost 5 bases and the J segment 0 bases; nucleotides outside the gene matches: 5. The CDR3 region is CASSATGGSNTGELFF. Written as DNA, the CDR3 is TGTGCCAGCAGCGCCACGGGGGGGTCGAACACCGGGGAGCTGTTTTTT. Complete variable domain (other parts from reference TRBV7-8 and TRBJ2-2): GAGVSQSPRYKVAKRGQDVALRCDPISGHVSLFWYQQALGQGPEFLTYFQNEAQLDKSGLPSDRFFAERPEGSVSTLKIQRTQQEDSAVYLCASSATGGSNTGELFFGEGSRLTVL.

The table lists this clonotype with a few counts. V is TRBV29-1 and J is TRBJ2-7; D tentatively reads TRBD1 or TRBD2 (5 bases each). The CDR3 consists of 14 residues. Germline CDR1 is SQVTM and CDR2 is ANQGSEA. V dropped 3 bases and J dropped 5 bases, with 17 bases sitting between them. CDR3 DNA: TGCAGCGTTGAGGAAGGACGGGGACCGGACGAGCAGTACTTC. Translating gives CSVEEGRGPDEQYF.

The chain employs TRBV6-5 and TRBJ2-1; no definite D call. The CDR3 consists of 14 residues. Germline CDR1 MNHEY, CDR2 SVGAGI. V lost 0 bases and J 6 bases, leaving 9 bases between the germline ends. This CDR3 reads CASSYSLSGNEQFF. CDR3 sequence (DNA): TGTGCCAGCAGTTACTCGCTGAGTGGCAATGAGCAGTTCTTC.

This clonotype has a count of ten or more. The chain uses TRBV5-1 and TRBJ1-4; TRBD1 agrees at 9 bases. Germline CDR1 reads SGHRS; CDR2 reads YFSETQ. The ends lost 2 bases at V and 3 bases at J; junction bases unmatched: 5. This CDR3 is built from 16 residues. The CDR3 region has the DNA TGCGCCAGCAGCTTCACAGGGGGCGCTTCTAATGAAAAACTGTTTTTT. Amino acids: CASSFTGGASNEKLFF.

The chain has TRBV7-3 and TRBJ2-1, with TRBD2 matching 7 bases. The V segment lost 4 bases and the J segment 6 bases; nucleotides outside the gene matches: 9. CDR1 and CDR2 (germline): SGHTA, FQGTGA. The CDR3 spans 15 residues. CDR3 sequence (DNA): TGTGCCAGCAGCTCCTCCGGGGAGGGGCTCAATGAGCAGTTCTTC. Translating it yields CASSSSGEGLNEQFF.

CDR3 in amino acids: CASSHWRTRNEQFF. The CDR3 coding sequence is TGTGCCAGCAGCCACTGGAGGACTAGGAATGAGCAGTTCTTC. The chain links TRBV3-1 to TRBJ2-1; 7 bases fit TRBD2. Germline-derived CDR1 and CDR2 are LGHDT and YNNKEL (reference sequence). V was pared by 3 bases and J by 7 bases, with 6 bases of the junction left unmatched. This CDR3 is 14 amino acids long.

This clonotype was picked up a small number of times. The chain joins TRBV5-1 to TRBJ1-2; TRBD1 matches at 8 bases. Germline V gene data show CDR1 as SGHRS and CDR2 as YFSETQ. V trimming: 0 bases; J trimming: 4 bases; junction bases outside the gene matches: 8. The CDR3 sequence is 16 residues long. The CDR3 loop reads CASSLEGQAGIYGYTF. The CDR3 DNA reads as TGCGCCAGCAGCTTGGAGGGACAGGCGGGGATCTATGGCTACACCTTC.

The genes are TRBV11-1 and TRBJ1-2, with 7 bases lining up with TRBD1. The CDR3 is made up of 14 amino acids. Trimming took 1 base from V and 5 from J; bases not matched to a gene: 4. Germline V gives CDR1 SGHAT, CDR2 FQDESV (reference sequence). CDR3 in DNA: TGTGCCAGCAGCTTAGACCGACAGGGATATGGCTACACCTTC. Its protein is CASSLDRQGYGYTF.

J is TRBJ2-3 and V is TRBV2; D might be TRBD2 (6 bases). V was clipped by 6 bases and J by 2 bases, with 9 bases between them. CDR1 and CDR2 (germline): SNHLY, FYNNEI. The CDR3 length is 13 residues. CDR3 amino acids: CASSRDFTDTQYF. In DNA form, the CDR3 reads TGTGCCAGCAGCCGGGACTTCACAGATACGCAGTATTTT.

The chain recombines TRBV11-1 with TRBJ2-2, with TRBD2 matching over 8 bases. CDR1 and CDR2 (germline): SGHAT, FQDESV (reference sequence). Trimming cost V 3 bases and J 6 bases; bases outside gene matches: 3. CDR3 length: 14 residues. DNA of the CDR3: TGTGCCAGCAGCTTCACGGGAGGGGCCGGGGAGCTGTTTTTT. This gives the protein CASSFTGGAGELFF.

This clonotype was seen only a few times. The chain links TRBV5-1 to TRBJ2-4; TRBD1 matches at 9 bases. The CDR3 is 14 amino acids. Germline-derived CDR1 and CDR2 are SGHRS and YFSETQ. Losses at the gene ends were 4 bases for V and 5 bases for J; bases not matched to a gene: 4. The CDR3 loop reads CASSRQGGQNIQYF. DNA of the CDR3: TGCGCCAGCAGCCGACAGGGGGGACAAAACATTCAGTACTTC. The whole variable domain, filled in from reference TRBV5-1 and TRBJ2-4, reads KAGVTQTPRYLIKTRGQQVTLSCSPISGHRSVSWYQQTPGQGLQFLFEYFSETQRNKGNFPGRFSGRQFSNSRSEMNVSTLELGDSALYLCASSRQGGQNIQYFGAGTRLSVL.

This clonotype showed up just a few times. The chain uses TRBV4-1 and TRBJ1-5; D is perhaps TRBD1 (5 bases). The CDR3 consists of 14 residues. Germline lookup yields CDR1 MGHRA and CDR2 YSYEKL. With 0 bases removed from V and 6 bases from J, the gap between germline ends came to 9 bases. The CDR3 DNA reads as TGCGCCAGCAGCCAAGAGTCAGGGCGTCAGCCCCAGCATTTT. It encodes CASSQESGRQPQHF.

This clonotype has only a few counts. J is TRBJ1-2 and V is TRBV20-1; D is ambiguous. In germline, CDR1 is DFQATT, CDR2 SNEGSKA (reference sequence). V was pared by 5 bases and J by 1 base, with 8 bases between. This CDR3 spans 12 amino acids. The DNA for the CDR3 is TGCAGTGCTCAGGACGTTAACTATGGCTACACCTTC. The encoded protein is CSAQDVNYGYTF.

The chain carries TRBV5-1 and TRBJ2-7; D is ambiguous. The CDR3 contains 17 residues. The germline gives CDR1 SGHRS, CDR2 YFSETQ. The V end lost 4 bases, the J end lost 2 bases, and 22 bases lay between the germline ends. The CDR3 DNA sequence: TGCGCCAGCAGCCTCGCCTCGAATTATCTAGGTGCCTACGAGCAGTACTTC. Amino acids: CASSLASNYLGAYEQYF.

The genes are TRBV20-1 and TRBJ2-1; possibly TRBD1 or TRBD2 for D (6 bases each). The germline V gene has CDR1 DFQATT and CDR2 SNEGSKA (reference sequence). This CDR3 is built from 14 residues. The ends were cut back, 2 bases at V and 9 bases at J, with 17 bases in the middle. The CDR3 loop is CSARKGGPRFEQFF. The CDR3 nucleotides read TGCAGTGCTAGAAAGGGGGGCCCACGTTTTGAGCAGTTCTTC.

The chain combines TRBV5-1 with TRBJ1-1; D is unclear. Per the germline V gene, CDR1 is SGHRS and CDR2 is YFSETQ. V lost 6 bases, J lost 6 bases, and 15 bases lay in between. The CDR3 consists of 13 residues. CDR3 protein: CASTPHSTAEAFF. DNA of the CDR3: TGCGCCAGCACCCCCCACAGTACCGCTGAAGCTTTCTTT.

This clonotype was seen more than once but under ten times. The CDR3 DNA sequence: TGTGCCAGCAGTCGGGACTTCCTCTACGAGCAGTACTTC. Residues: CASSRDFLYEQYF. The J gene is TRBJ2-7, the V gene TRBV12-3 or TRBV12-4; weak D call: TRBD2 (6 bases). V lost 5 bases, J lost 3 bases, and 11 bases lay in between. This CDR3 contains 13 residues.

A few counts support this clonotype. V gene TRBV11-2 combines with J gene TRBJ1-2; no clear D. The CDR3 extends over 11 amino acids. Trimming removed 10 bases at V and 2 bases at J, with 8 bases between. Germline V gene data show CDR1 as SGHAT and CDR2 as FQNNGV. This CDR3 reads CATSGNYGYTF. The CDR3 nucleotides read TGTGCCACCTCGGGGAACTATGGCTACACCTTC.

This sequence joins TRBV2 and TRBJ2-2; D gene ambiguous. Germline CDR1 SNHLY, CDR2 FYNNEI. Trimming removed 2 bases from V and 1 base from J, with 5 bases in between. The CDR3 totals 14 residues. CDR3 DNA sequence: TGTGCCAGCAGTGAATCTGGGAACACCGGGGAGCTGTTTTTT. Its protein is CASSESGNTGELFF.

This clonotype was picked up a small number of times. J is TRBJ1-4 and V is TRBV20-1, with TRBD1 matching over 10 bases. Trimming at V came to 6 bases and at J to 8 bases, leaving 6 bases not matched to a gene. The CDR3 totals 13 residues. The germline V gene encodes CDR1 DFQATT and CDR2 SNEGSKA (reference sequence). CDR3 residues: CSAQTGGYEKLFF. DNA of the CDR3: TGCAGTGCGCAGACAGGGGGCTACGAAAAACTGTTTTTT.

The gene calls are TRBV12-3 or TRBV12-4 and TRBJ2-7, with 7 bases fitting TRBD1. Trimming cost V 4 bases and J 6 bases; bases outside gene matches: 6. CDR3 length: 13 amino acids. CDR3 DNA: TGTGCCAGCAGTTCTCCCTGGGACAGCGAGCAGTACTTC. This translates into CASSSPWDSEQYF.

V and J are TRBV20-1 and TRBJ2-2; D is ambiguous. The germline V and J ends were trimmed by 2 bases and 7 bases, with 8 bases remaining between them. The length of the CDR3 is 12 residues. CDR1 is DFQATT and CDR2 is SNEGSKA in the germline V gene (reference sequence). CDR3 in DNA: TGCAGTGCTAGACCCTCCGGCGGGGAGCTGTTTTTT. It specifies CSARPSGGELFF.